One T cell receptor (beta chain) is described in this entry. A read error may produce the germline difference seen at one junction end. The germline V gene encodes CDR1 SNHLY and CDR2 FYNNEI. CDR3 length: 12 residues. This entry belongs to a study of OX40 agonist ivuxolimab in advanced cancers. Across the study: Enrollees could have had prior anti-PD-1, anti-PD-L1 or anti-CTLA-4 therapy, which under 50% had received.

Autoimmune disease history or systemic immunosuppression disqualified patients. Produced via immunoSEQ multiplex PCR; TCRdb's table is partial and in-frame only. Among 90,000 to 100,000 clones, more than 85% were seen once, and the ten largest hold around 2.6%. The origin of this receptor is an adult with an advanced solid tumor such as melanoma, head and neck, liver or kidney cancer. The material sequenced was CD4+ or CD8+ T cells sorted from blood, taken in a trial of the OX40 agonist ivuxolimab. The chain combines TRBV2 with TRBJ2-7; tentatively, D is TRBD1 (5 bases). The CDR3 is CATTYGRTPSSF. The CDR3 coding sequence is TGTGCCACGACTTACGGCAGGACACCTAGTAGCTTC.